These 32 T cell receptor beta chains were sequenced from one sample in a study of T cell clonality in common variable immunodeficiency. Study results and limitations: Fewer deletions and N-nucleotide insertions were reportedly seen in common variable immunodeficiency TCR beta sequences.

Their cognate antigens are unknown. This table comes from immunoSEQ multiplex PCR, and its TCRdb copy is limited to in-frame clones, with some not included. Listed here are about 25,000 clones without any singletons, the top ten holding 4%. The sequencing sample was made of peripheral blood mononuclear cells. The receptors here all came from a human donor with common variable immunodeficiency.

This clone was counted between two and nine times. Sequencing ends 3 residues short of the CDR3 end; the germline J gene provides the rest. The rearrangement joins TRBV30 to TRBJ2-7, with 10 bases identical to TRBD2. The junction had 13 bases not matched to a gene; V was cut back by 2 bases and J by 3 bases. The V gene's germline CDR1 is GTSNPN and CDR2 SVGIG (reference sequence). The CDR3 covers 17 residues. CDR3 DNA (partial): TGTGCCTGGAGTCATTGGTATAGCAGCGGGAGGGACTACGAG. It codes for CAWSHWYSSGRDYE. The complete CDR3 sequence is CAWSHWYSSGRDYEQYF. The whole variable domain, filled in from reference TRBV30 and TRBJ2-7, reads SQTIHQWPATLVQPVGSPLSLECTVEGTSNPNLYWYRQAAGRGLQLLFYSVGIGQISSEVPQNLSASRPQDRQFILSSKKLLLSDSGFYLCAWSHWYSSGRDYEQYFGPGTRLTVT.

A remark on this clone: Read data end 3 residues before the CDR3 end; the end is taken from the germline J gene. The J gene is TRBJ1-2, the V gene TRBV29-1; weak D call: TRBD1 (5 bases). Looked up from germline, CDR1 is SQVTM and CDR2 is ANQGSEA. The CDR3 length is 13 residues. The germline V and J ends were trimmed by 6 bases and 4 bases, with 15 bases remaining between them. The CDR3 sequence is CSVGEQGLYGYTF. CDR3 bases read: TGCAGCGTGGGTGAGCAGGGTCTCTATGGC.

Turning to this clone: The CDR3 is cut off 3 residues early in the read; its end comes from the germline J gene. The genes are TRBV2 and TRBJ2-3, with D perhaps matching TRBD2 (6 bases). The CDR3 totals 16 residues. Per the germline V gene, CDR1 is SNHLY and CDR2 is FYNNEI. V lost 7 bases to trimming and J lost 0 bases, with 17 bases between them. CDR3 in amino acids: CASTGERATSTDTQYF. The CDR3 bases that were read are TGTGCCAGCACCGGGGAGCGGGCCACTAGCACAGATACG.

This clone was detected a few times. The CDR3 end falls 3 residues outside the read, so it is completed with the germline J gene. Other DNA sequences within the sample encode an identical CDR3. This chain joins TRBV7-6 and TRBJ2-5; 8 positions match TRBD2. After removal of 1 base from V and 5 bases from J, the junction contained 6 bases not matched to a gene. The CDR3 totals 15 residues. The germline V gene has CDR1 SGHVS and CDR2 FNYEAQ. The CDR3 loop is CASSLGAGGSETQYF. Incomplete CDR3 DNA: TGTGCCAGCAGCTTAGGGGCGGGAGGATCTGAGACC.

At least ten counts were recorded for this clone. The read gets to within 3 residues of the CDR3 end, and the germline J gene fills in the rest. V is TRBV4-1 and J is TRBJ1-2, with 7 bases fitting TRBD1. The CDR3 covers 17 residues. V was clipped by 3 bases and J by 4 bases; unmatched bases: 14. CDR1 and CDR2 (germline): MGHRA, YSYEKL. The CDR3 DNA, read in part, is TGCGCCAGCAGCCACCCAGCACCAGACAGGGTCGTCTATGGC. Translated: CASSHPAPDRVVYG. The entire CDR3 sequence reads CASSHPAPDRVVYGYTF.

The table lists this clone with many counts. The read falls 3 residues short of the CDR3 end, and the missing part is taken from the germline J gene. This chain links TRBV7-3 with TRBJ2-1, with D tentatively TRBD1 (6 bases). The CDR3 consists of 14 residues. V was cut by 5 bases and J by 4 bases, with 12 bases left in between. Germline-derived CDR1 and CDR2 are SGHTA and FQGTGA. CDR3 DNA, as far as it was read: TGTGCCAGCAGCCGAGGACAGCGTTACAATGAG. This codes for CASSRGQRYNE. The whole CDR3 sequence reads CASSRGQRYNEQFF.

This clone was counted at least ten times. The CDR3 end lies 3 residues beyond the end of the read and is filled in from the germline J gene. The genes are TRBV7-3 and TRBJ1-1, with 10 bases that match TRBD1. In germline, CDR1 is SGHTA, CDR2 FQGTGA. The CDR3 runs 17 residues. Losses at the gene ends were 3 bases for V and 3 bases for J; bases not matched to a gene: 10. Partial CDR3 DNA: TGTGCCAGCAGCTTGGTCCCGGGACAGGGGAAGGACACTGAA. Its protein is CASSLVPGQGKDTE. The CDR3 reads in full as CASSLVPGQGKDTEAFF. Looking up the rest from reference TRBV7-3 and TRBJ1-1 gives the full variable domain: GAGVSQTPSNKVTEKGKYVELRCDPISGHTALYWYRQSLGQGPEFLIYFQGTGAADDSGLPNDRFFAVRPEGSVSTLKIQRTERGDSAVYLCASSLVPGQGKDTEAFFGQGTRLTVV.

This clone was counted only a few times. Read sequence stops 3 residues before the CDR3 end, and the germline J gene provides the missing end. The V and J genes are TRBV11-2 and TRBJ1-5; D gene ambiguous. Germline V gene lookup returns CDR1 SGHAT and CDR2 FQNNGV. V lost 5 bases to trimming and J lost 3 bases, with 14 bases between them. The CDR3 covers 15 residues. The CDR3: CASSPSGQHNQPQHF. Incomplete CDR3 DNA: TGTGCCAGCAGCCCAAGTGGGCAGCACAATCAGCCC.

CDR3 residues: CASLAIQGGETQYF. The CDR3 DNA, read in part, is TGTGCCAGCTTAGCAATCCAGGGTGGTGAGACC. The chain employs TRBV18 and TRBJ2-5, with D maybe TRBD1 (5 bases). The read gets to within 3 residues of the CDR3 end, and the germline J gene fills in the rest. V lost 7 bases, J lost 5 bases, and 17 bases lay in between. Per the germline V gene, CDR1 is KGHSH and CDR2 is LQKENI. This CDR3 comprises 14 residues.

This clone turned up a few times. CDR3 in amino acids: CASSPSWGRENTEAFF. The CDR3 DNA, read in part, is TGTGCCAGTAGTCCCTCGTGGGGGCGGGAAAACACTGAA. The rearrangement links TRBV19 to TRBJ1-1; a weak D match, TRBD1 (6 bases). The observed sequence ends 3 residues before the CDR3 terminus, with the missing tail filled in from the germline J gene. The CDR3 sequence is 16 residues long. In germline, CDR1 is LNHDA, CDR2 SQIVND (reference sequence). Trimming removed 5 bases from V and 2 bases from J, with 18 bases in between.

This clone was recorded at least ten times. The read falls 3 residues short of the CDR3 end, and the missing part is taken from the germline J gene. The chain uses TRBV4-1 and TRBJ1-4; TRBD1 is a possible D gene (5 bases). The CDR3 runs to 16 residues. Deletions cut 3 bases from V and 5 bases from J, with 16 bases between. CDR1 and CDR2 from the germline V gene are MGHRA and YSYEKL. The CDR3: CASSHAAGSRNEKLFF. The CDR3 bases that were read are TGCGCCAGCAGCCACGCCGCAGGGTCGCGGAATGAAAAA.

Remarks on this clone: The read stops 3 residues short of the end of the CDR3; the missing end is completed from the germline J gene. The gene calls are TRBV7-3 and TRBJ2-3; D ambiguous. V lost 5 bases, J lost 1 base, and 10 bases lay in between. This CDR3 has 14 residues. CDR1 and CDR2 (germline): SGHTA, FQGTGA. CDR3 sequence: CASSLQLGTDTQYF. The CDR3 DNA, read in part, is TGTGCCAGCAGCCTCCAGTTGGGCACAGATACG.

A few counts support this clone. The read ends 3 residues shy of where the CDR3 ends; the end is completed using the germline J gene. V gene TRBV7-2 combines with J gene TRBJ2-1, with D maybe TRBD2 (5 bases). CDR3 length: 15 residues. Germline-derived CDR1 and CDR2 are SGHTA and FQGNSA. Trimming took 6 bases from V and 0 from J, leaving 12 bases between them. The CDR3 reads CASRPRRNSYNEQFF. The covered CDR3 bases are TGTGCCAGCAGACCCAGGAGGAACTCCTACAATGAG.

Many counts were recorded for this clone. Read data end 3 residues before the CDR3 end; the end is taken from the germline J gene. The chain employs TRBV5-1 and TRBJ2-3; D remains unclear. The V end was cut by 4 bases, the J end by 5 bases, with 5 bases between. This CDR3 region has 11 residues. In germline, CDR1 is SGHRS, CDR2 YFSETQ. CDR3 loop: CASSTRDTQYF. CDR3 bases read: TGCGCCAGCAGCACGCGAGATACG.

This clone was seen a handful of times. The DNA ends 3 residues before the CDR3 does, and the rest of the CDR3 is filled in from the germline J gene. The chain combines TRBV10-3 with TRBJ2-7, with D possibly matching TRBD1 (5 bases). Trimming stripped 6 bases from V and 3 bases from J, with 12 bases between. This CDR3 is built from 13 residues. Looked up from germline, CDR1 is ENHRY and CDR2 is SYGVKD. The CDR3 spells CAISSGQVYEQYF. Partial CDR3 DNA: TGTGCCATCAGCTCAGGACAAGTCTACGAG.

The CDR3 loop is CASSEGPSRGAFF. CDR3 bases read: TGTGCCAGCAGCGAGGGACCATCCAGGGGA. The J gene is TRBJ1-1, the V gene TRBV7-8; D possibly corresponds to TRBD1 (6 bases). The CDR3 is cut off 3 residues early in the read; its end comes from the germline J gene. The CDR3 runs to 13 residues. Germline V gives CDR1 SGHVS, CDR2 FQNEAQ.

This clone was counted at least ten times. The CDR3 end is not reached by the read, which stops 3 residues before it; the germline J gene fills it in. The V gene is TRBV5-4, the J gene TRBJ2-1; TRBD2 matches 8 bases. Germline V CDR1 and CDR2: SGHNT, YYREEE (reference sequence). V lost 2 bases to trimming and J lost 4 bases; unmatched junction nucleotides: 5. CDR3 length: 15 residues. Partial CDR3 DNA: TGTGCCAGCAGCTTAGAAGGGACTAGATACAATGAG. Protein: CASSLEGTRYNE. The complete CDR3 protein is CASSLEGTRYNEQFF.

This clone was observed at least ten times. The CDR3 end is not reached by the read, which stops 3 residues before it; the germline J gene fills it in. The chain joins TRBV5-1 to TRBJ2-5; perhaps TRBD1 as D (6 bases). The CDR3 sequence is 16 residues long. Trimming took 5 bases from V and 2 from J, leaving 19 bases between them. Per germline, CDR1 SGHRS and CDR2 YFSETQ. The CDR3 spells CASSIKGSGEQETQYF. Partial CDR3 DNA: TGCGCCAGCAGTATAAAGGGCTCAGGGGAGCAAGAGACC.

About this clone: Read sequence stops 3 residues before the CDR3 end, and the germline J gene provides the missing end. The chain couples TRBV7-9 to TRBJ2-1, with TRBD2 matching 10 bases. There are 14 residues in the CDR3. Germline CDR1 is SEHNR and CDR2 is FQNEAQ (reference sequence). The V gene end was trimmed by 3 bases and the J gene end by 8 bases; junction bases not matched to a gene: 4. Partial CDR3 DNA: TGTGCCAGCAGCTTCCTAGCGGGAGCCTATGAG. Amino acid sequence: CASSFLAGAYE. The whole CDR3 protein reads CASSFLAGAYEQFF.

In its sample, this clone was seen a few times. The read ends 3 residues before the CDR3 terminus; that terminus is restored from the germline J gene. This chain uses TRBV2 with TRBJ1-4; TRBD1 matches at 9 bases. V lost 7 bases, J lost 8 bases, and 8 bases stayed unmatched. CDR1 is SNHLY and CDR2 is FYNNEI in the germline V gene. The length of the CDR3 is 14 residues. The CDR3 bases that were read are TGTGCCAGCATTTGGGACAGGGCAGGGGAAAAA. Amino acid sequence: CASIWDRAGEK. The CDR3 in its entirety is CASIWDRAGEKLFF.

This clone was detected only a few times. The CDR3 end falls 3 residues outside the read, so it is completed with the germline J gene. V usage is TRBV5-1 and J usage is TRBJ1-6, with D perhaps TRBD1 (6 bases). V lost 4 bases to trimming and J lost 9 bases, with 23 bases between them. Germline CDR1 is SGHRS and CDR2 is YFSETQ. The CDR3 runs to 17 residues. The CDR3 protein is CASSRWGGQTLSSPLHF. The covered CDR3 bases are TGCGCCAGCAGCCGATGGGGAGGACAGACATTAAGTTCACCC.

This clone was observed a handful of times. The missing CDR3 end, 3 residues past where the read stops, is filled in from the germline J gene. The V call is TRBV7-9, the J call TRBJ2-3, with D maybe TRBD2 (6 bases). Germline V gene sequence: CDR1 SEHNR, CDR2 FQNEAQ (reference sequence). The CDR3 loop spans 12 amino acids. This CDR3 reads CASSLAGGSQYF. The sequenced CDR3 bases are TGTGCCAGCAGCTTAGCGGGGGGTTCG.

This clone showed up many times. The read ends 3 residues before the CDR3 terminus; that terminus is restored from the germline J gene. This chain joins TRBV19 and TRBJ1-2, with 7 positions matching TRBD1. Germline V gives CDR1 LNHDA, CDR2 SQIVND (reference sequence). V shed 7 bases, J shed 4 bases, and the junction held 12 bases outside the gene matches. The CDR3 spans 15 residues. Partial CDR3 DNA: TGTGCCAGTACCCCCCCGGGACAGAGACTCTATGGC. It specifies CASTPPGQRLYG. The whole CDR3 is CASTPPGQRLYGYTF.

This clone showed up many times. Read sequence stops 3 residues before the CDR3 end, and the germline J gene provides the missing end. The chain uses TRBV7-3 and TRBJ2-1, with 9 bases aligning to TRBD2. The germline V gene has CDR1 SGHTA and CDR2 FQGTGA. V was pared by 7 bases and J by 5 bases, with 6 bases of the junction left unmatched. The CDR3 is 14 amino acids. The DNA read from the CDR3 is TGTGCCAGCACCCTTAGCGGGAGTAACAATGAG. It yields the protein CASTLSGSNNE. The complete CDR3 protein is CASTLSGSNNEQFF.

Worth noting for this clone: The read ends 3 residues early relative to the CDR3; the germline J gene fills the gap. The V and J genes are TRBV20-1 and TRBJ2-7; 11 positions agree with TRBD2. The CDR3 is made up of 13 amino acids. V lost 6 bases to trimming and J lost 6 bases; unmatched junction nucleotides: 7. Germline CDR1 and CDR2: DFQATT and SNEGSKA (reference sequence). The sequenced part of the CDR3 DNA is TGCAGTGCCGCGACTAGCGGGATAAGCGAG. It specifies CSAATSGISE. The full CDR3 protein is CSAATSGISEQYF.

This clone has ten or more counts. The CDR3 goes on 3 residues after the read ends, and that part is filled in from the germline J gene. This specimen includes other DNA sequences encoding the same CDR3. This chain joins TRBV11-3 and TRBJ2-1, with D tentatively TRBD1 (5 bases). This CDR3 is 13 amino acids long. Germline-derived CDR1 and CDR2 are SGHNT and YENEEA. V was clipped by 1 base and J by 5 bases, with 6 bases between them. The sequenced part of the CDR3 DNA is TGTGCCAGCAGCTTAGTCAGGGACAATGAG. Translation gives CASSLVRDNE. From start to end, the CDR3 is CASSLVRDNEQFF.

Regarding this clone: The read stops 3 residues short of the end of the CDR3; the missing end is completed from the germline J gene. The J gene is TRBJ1-5, the V gene TRBV7-3, with D unclear. This CDR3 has 13 amino acids. Looked up from germline, CDR1 is SGHTA and CDR2 is FQGTGA. With 3 bases removed from V and 5 bases from J, the gap between germline ends came to 8 bases. Partial CDR3 DNA: TGTGCCAGCAGCTTGACCGCGGATCAGCCC. Its translation: CASSLTADQP. Given in full, the CDR3 is CASSLTADQPQHF. The whole variable domain, filled in from reference TRBV7-3 and TRBJ1-5, reads GAGVSQTPSNKVTEKGKYVELRCDPISGHTALYWYRQSLGQGPEFLIYFQGTGAADDSGLPNDRFFAVRPEGSVSTLKIQRTERGDSAVYLCASSLTADQPQHFGDGTRLSIL.

This clone occurred many times. The CDR3 is cut off 3 residues early in the read; its end comes from the germline J gene. V gene TRBV5-1 combines with J gene TRBJ2-1; 8 bases agree with TRBD1. CDR1 is SGHRS and CDR2 is YFSETQ in the germline V gene. The CDR3 is made up of 12 amino acids. J was trimmed by 6 bases and V by 6 bases; bases with no gene match: 2. The CDR3 reads CASNGQGNEQFF. CDR3 DNA (partial): TGCGCCAGCAACGGACAGGGCAATGAG.

This clone has ten or more counts. The read terminates 3 residues ahead of where the CDR3 ends, so the germline J gene completes it. The chain employs TRBV27 and TRBJ2-2; weak D call: TRBD2 (6 bases). Trimming shortened V by 3 bases and J by 7 bases, and 21 bases separated the two germline ends. The germline CDR1 and CDR2 sequences are MNHEY and SMNVEV (reference sequence). The CDR3 is 17 residues long. Incomplete CDR3 DNA: TGTGCCAGCAGTTTTAGTATGGCTAGCGATTGGGGCGGGGAG. It specifies CASSFSMASDWGGE. The full CDR3 protein is CASSFSMASDWGGELFF.

In regard to this clone: The read comes to an end 3 residues before the CDR3 does, leaving the germline J gene to fill in the end. The V call is TRBV19, the J call TRBJ2-4; possibly TRBD1 or TRBD2 for D (5 bases each). Per germline, CDR1 LNHDA and CDR2 SQIVND (reference sequence). The CDR3 totals 14 residues. Trimming left V 6 bases short and J 6 bases short, with 15 bases between. Partial CDR3 DNA: TGTGCCAGTAGCCTCCTGAGGGGAAGAAACATT. Its protein product is CASSLLRGRNI. The whole CDR3 sequence reads CASSLLRGRNIQYF.

The table lists this clone with many counts. With the read ending 3 residues before the CDR3 end, the germline J gene is used to fill in that end. The chain is built from TRBV7-3 and TRBJ2-7; TRBD1 aligns across 7 bases. V shed 5 bases and J 3 bases; nucleotides not matched to a gene: 7. Germline-derived CDR1 and CDR2 are SGHTA and FQGTGA. The CDR3 sequence is 14 residues long. The sequenced part of the CDR3 DNA is TGTGCCAGCAGCCCAGGACAGGAAAGCTACGAG. This sequence encodes CASSPGQESYE. The entire CDR3 sequence reads CASSPGQESYEQYF. Using reference TRBV7-3 and TRBJ2-7 for the parts outside the CDR3, the full variable domain is GAGVSQTPSNKVTEKGKYVELRCDPISGHTALYWYRQSLGQGPEFLIYFQGTGAADDSGLPNDRFFAVRPEGSVSTLKIQRTERGDSAVYLCASSPGQESYEQYFGPGTRLTVT.

Concerning this clone itself: The read halts 3 residues ahead of the CDR3 end, with the missing end drawn from the germline J gene. V gene TRBV5-6 combines with J gene TRBJ2-7, with 8 bases matching TRBD1. Germline V gene data show CDR1 as SGHDT and CDR2 as YYEEEE. This CDR3 region has 15 residues. V dropped 6 bases and J dropped 4; count of bases not matched to a gene: 12. The CDR3 DNA, read in part, is TGTGCCAGCACCACTCTCGACAGGGGTCCGTACGAG. Translating it yields CASTTLDRGPYE. The CDR3 reads in full as CASTTLDRGPYEQYF.